Listed here are 18 T cell receptor beta chains from one sample, sequenced in a study of T cells in narcolepsy. Profiling relied on immunoSEQ multiplex PCR, and the TCRdb table lists in-frame clones only, not all of them. The repertoire holds just over 40,000 clones, with approximately 88% as singletons. The specimen was CD45RA- memory CD4+ T cells from PBMCs. These TCRs come from a human donor with narcolepsy.

The CDR3 coding sequence is TGTGCCAGCAGCGTAGATGGGGGGGCCCTAGGAGATACGCAGTATTTT. Amino acids: CASSVDGGALGDTQYF. The chain uses TRBV9 and TRBJ2-3; D is perhaps TRBD2 (7 bases). V dropped 0 bases and J dropped 5 bases, with 16 bases sitting between them. In germline, CDR1 is SGDLS, CDR2 YYNGEE. The CDR3 is 16 residues long.

This chain uses TRBV7-2 with TRBJ2-1, with 16 bases that match TRBD2. The CDR3 sequence is 17 residues long. The V gene end was trimmed by 5 bases and the J gene end by 5 bases; junction bases not matched to a gene: 6. From germline, CDR1 is SGHTA and CDR2 FQGNSA. The CDR3 protein is CASSRPGLAGGHNEQFF. Written as DNA, the CDR3 is TGTGCCAGCAGCCGGCCGGGACTAGCGGGGGGGCACAATGAGCAGTTCTTC.

The chain links TRBV7-2 to TRBJ1-3; D may be TRBD1 (6 bases). The CDR3 consists of 17 residues. V was pared by 4 bases and J by 0 bases, with 16 bases between. Germline CDR1 and CDR2: SGHTA and FQGNSA. The CDR3 sequence: CASSSLTGSFSGNTIYF. CDR3 sequence (DNA): TGTGCCAGCAGCTCCTTGACAGGCTCCTTCTCTGGAAACACCATATATTTT.

The chain employs TRBV7-2 and TRBJ2-1; 12 bases align to TRBD2. This CDR3 comprises 16 residues. Trimming removed 6 bases from V and 2 bases from J; junction bases left unmatched: 5. Germline lookup yields CDR1 SGHTA and CDR2 FQGNSA. In DNA form, the CDR3 reads TGTGCCAGCAGGCTAGCGGGGGGGCCGACCTACAATGAGCAGTTCTTC. This codes for CASRLAGGPTYNEQFF. The variable domain in full, completed from reference TRBV7-2 and TRBJ2-1, reads GAGVSQSPSNKVTEKGKDVELRCDPISGHTALYWYRQSLGQGLEFLIYFQGNSAPDKSGLPSDRFSAERTGGSVSTLTIQRTQQEDSAVYLCASRLAGGPTYNEQFFGPGTRLTVL.

This clone showed up just a few times. The chain employs TRBV10-2 and TRBJ2-7; 7 bases agree with TRBD1. The CDR3 length is 14 residues. The J segment lost 2 bases and the V segment lost 7 bases, leaving 8 bases of the junction unmatched. Germline values: CDR1 WSHSY, CDR2 SAAADI. In DNA form, the CDR3 reads TGCGCCAGCACTGAACAGGGGTCCACCTACGAGCAGTACTTC. This encodes CASTEQGSTYEQYF.

This sequence joins TRBV19 and TRBJ1-5; 7 bases match TRBD1. CDR1 LNHDA and CDR2 SQIVND come from the germline V gene (reference sequence). The length of the CDR3 is 15 residues. J gave up 4 bases and V 5 bases, and 8 bases lay outside the gene matches. The CDR3 region is CASSQKLGQNQPQHF. The CDR3 nucleotides read TGTGCCAGTAGTCAAAAATTGGGACAGAATCAGCCCCAGCATTTT.

J is TRBJ2-7 and V is TRBV19; D is unclear. Germline CDR1 is LNHDA and CDR2 is SQIVND (reference sequence). V lost 1 base and J lost 0, with 4 bases in between. The CDR3 spans 13 residues. This CDR3 is CASSIASSYEQYF. CDR3 sequence (DNA): TGTGCCAGTAGTATAGCTAGCTCCTACGAGCAGTACTTC.

The chain links TRBV5-1 to TRBJ1-1, with 7 bases aligning to TRBD1. The trim removed 4 bases at V and 1 base at J, leaving 4 bases unmatched. Germline V CDR1 and CDR2: SGHRS, YFSETQ. The CDR3 totals 14 residues. CDR3 DNA sequence: TGCGCCAGCAGCGTGCGGACAGGGAACACTGAAGCTTTCTTT. Its translation: CASSVRTGNTEAFF.

V gene TRBV7-9 combines with J gene TRBJ2-7, with 7 bases fitting TRBD2. The germline V gene has CDR1 SEHNR and CDR2 FQNEAQ (reference sequence). This CDR3 region has 15 residues. The V gene end was trimmed by 4 bases and the J gene end by 5 bases; junction bases not matched to a gene: 11. This chain's CDR3 is CASSSGGSIRDEQYF. CDR3 sequence (DNA): TGTGCCAGCAGCTCCGGGGGGTCGATCCGCGACGAGCAGTACTTC. Together with reference TRBV7-9 and TRBJ2-7, the CDR3 gives the full variable domain: DTGVSQNPRHKITKRGQNVTFRCDPISEHNRLYWYRQTLGQGPEFLTYFQNEAQLEKSRLLSDRFSAERPKGSFSTLEIQRTEQGDSAMYLCASSSGGSIRDEQYFGPGTRLTVT.

The chain couples TRBV7-2 to TRBJ2-2; a possible D gene is TRBD2 (5 bases). Germline V gene data show CDR1 as SGHTA and CDR2 as FQGNSA. V was clipped by 3 bases and J by 1 base, with 9 bases between them. The CDR3 is made up of 15 amino acids. The CDR3 reads CASSFRRGNTGELFF. CDR3 DNA: TGTGCCAGCAGCTTCCGACGGGGGAACACCGGGGAGCTGTTTTTT.

The V call is TRBV6-5, the J call TRBJ2-5; no reliable D call. The J call may be mistaken, given a closer DNA end match to TRBJ2-7. Germline V lookup: CDR1 MNHEY, CDR2 SVGAGI. The CDR3 spans 16 residues. CDR3 amino acids: CASSYSGTMSSYEQYF. CDR3 coding DNA: TGTGCCAGCAGTTACTCTGGCACCATGAGCTCCTACGAGCAGTACTTC.

This clone was counted once. The chain combines TRBV30 with TRBJ1-2; 10 bases match TRBD1. J lost 3 bases, V lost 5 bases, and 9 bases had no gene match. Looked up from germline, CDR1 is GTSNPN and CDR2 is SVGIG (reference sequence). The CDR3 is made up of 15 amino acids. In DNA form, the CDR3 reads TGTGCCTGGGCTGTAGGGGACAGGGGAGACTATGGCTACACCTTC. This encodes CAWAVGDRGDYGYTF. The full variable domain, its missing parts supplied by reference TRBV30 and TRBJ1-2, is SQTIHQWPATLVQPVGSPLSLECTVEGTSNPNLYWYRQAAGRGLQLLFYSVGIGQISSEVPQNLSASRPQDRQFILSSKKLLLSDSGFYLCAWAVGDRGDYGYTFGSGTRLTVV.

The gene calls are TRBV12-5 and TRBJ2-1; D is uncertain. Per germline, CDR1 LGHNT and CDR2 FRNRAP. The CDR3 spans 17 residues. V was pared by 1 base and J by 0 bases, with 13 bases between. In DNA form, the CDR3 reads TGTGCTAGTGGTTTGGCAGGCTTCGCCAACTCCTACAATGAGCAGTTCTTC. This gives the protein CASGLAGFANSYNEQFF.

The chain recombines TRBV18 with TRBJ2-1; 7 bases map to TRBD2. This CDR3 contains 15 residues. Losses at the gene ends were 1 base for V and 6 bases for J; bases not matched to a gene: 6. The germline gives CDR1 KGHSH, CDR2 LQKENI. CDR3 bases: TGTGCCAGCTCACCACGGAGCGGGAATTTCAATGAGCAGTTCTTC. Protein sequence: CASSPRSGNFNEQFF.

CDR3 amino acids: CAWSRSLAGDEQFF. As DNA, the CDR3 is TGTGCCTGGAGTCGGTCACTAGCGGGGGATGAGCAGTTCTTC. The chain combines TRBV30 with TRBJ2-1; 11 nucleotides line up with TRBD2. With V trimmed by 2 bases and J by 8 bases, 5 bases remained unmatched. The germline CDR1 and CDR2 sequences are GTSNPN and SVGIG (reference sequence). The CDR3 runs 14 residues.

V is TRBV19 and J is TRBJ1-1; perhaps TRBD1 as D (6 bases). CDR1 is LNHDA, CDR2 SQIVND, per germline (reference sequence). The CDR3 totals 14 residues. V lost 5 bases and J lost 0, with 10 bases in between. CDR3 DNA sequence: TGTGCCAGTAGTCCGGACAGAATGAACACTGAAGCTTTCTTT. Encoded protein: CASSPDRMNTEAFF.

The genes are TRBV11-2 and TRBJ1-6, with D possibly being TRBD1 (6 bases). Looked up from germline, CDR1 is SGHAT and CDR2 is FQNNGV. Trimming left V 6 bases short and J 7 bases short, with 13 bases between. The CDR3 sequence is 14 residues long. CDR3 nucleotides: TGTGCCAGCAGACTCCAGGGGCGCAATTCACCCCTCCACTTT. The encoded protein is CASRLQGRNSPLHF.

As regards this clone: Other DNA sequences in the sample encode the same CDR3. This chain joins TRBV15 and TRBJ2-5; D not certain. The V gene lost 1 base and the J gene lost 5 bases, with 5 bases spanning the gap. The length of the CDR3 is 12 residues. Germline V CDR1 and CDR2: LNHNV, YYDKDF (reference sequence). DNA for the CDR3: TGTGCCACCAGCAGAGGTCAGGAGACCCAGTACTTC. Translation: CATSRGQETQYF.